The table lists the clone carrying this T cell receptor (beta chain) with a few counts. What it binds is unknown. The V gene's germline CDR1 is SGHDN and CDR2 FVKESK. The length of the CDR3 is 16 residues. V was pared by 4 bases and J by 3 bases, with 12 bases of the junction left unmatched. This entry belongs to a study of post-analysis software for immune sequencing data. General study findings and limits: Among 5 or 6 TRBV segments more frequent in patients than controls were TRBV5-6, TRBV5-1 and TRBV20-1.

Sequencing libraries made from TCR beta cDNA carried unique molecular identifiers. TCRdb reprocessed the PCR reads via MiXCR and lists one record per CDR3 protein. This table holds fewer than 850,000 distinct CDR3 sequences, about 32% found once. Sequenced material: blood. The genes are TRBV14 and TRBJ2-7; TRBD1 agrees at 7 bases. The clonotype was recovered from a girl aged 5 to 17 with multiple sclerosis. CDR3 amino acids: CASSPRSGQLVYEQYF. CDR3 nucleotide sequence: TGTGCCAGCAGCCCGCGGTCGGGACAGTTGGTCTACGAGCAGTACTTC. Full variable domain (missing parts from reference TRBV14 and TRBJ2-7): EAGVTQFPSHSVIEKGQTVTLRCDPISGHDNLYWYRRVMGKEIKFLLHFVKESKQDESGMPNNRFLAERTGGTYSTLKVQPAELEDSGVYFCASSPRSGQLVYEQYFGPGTRLTVT.